This TCR beta chain was documented in a study of blood T cell repertoires in COVID-19. Study information: In each case, the material was cDNA or gDNA derived from T cells, B-cell-depleted T cells, or PBMCs.

There are a few counts of this clone. CDR3 length: 17 amino acids. Germline values: CDR1 MNHEY, CDR2 SVGEGT. Germline trimming cut 1 base from V and 1 base from J; bases unmatched to any gene: 9. Some clones are missing from TCRdb's copy, which holds only in-frame ones; the method was immunoSEQ multiplex PCR. This table has 150,000 to 200,000 clones, roughly four fifths appearing once. The sequencing sample was made of peripheral blood. This sequence originates from a human donor in a cohort sampled during active COVID-19. V is TRBV6-2 or TRBV6-3 and J is TRBJ1-1; 7 bases are a match to TRBD1. The CDR3 region is CASSYWDRATGNTEAFF. The CDR3 DNA reads as TGTGCCAGCAGTTACTGGGACAGAGCAACCGGGAACACTGAAGCTTTCTTT.